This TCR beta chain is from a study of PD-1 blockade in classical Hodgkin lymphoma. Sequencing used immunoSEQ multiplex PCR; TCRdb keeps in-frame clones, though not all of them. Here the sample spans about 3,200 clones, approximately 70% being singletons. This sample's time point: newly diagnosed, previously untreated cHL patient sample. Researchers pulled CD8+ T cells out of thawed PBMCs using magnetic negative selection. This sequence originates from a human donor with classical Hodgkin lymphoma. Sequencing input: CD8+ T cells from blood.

The CDR3, as DNA: TGTGCCAGCAGTGAAGCTAGCTCTGGGGCCAACGTCCTGACTTTC. Translated, it gives CASSEASSGANVLTF. The chain links TRBV6-1 to TRBJ2-6, with D uncertain. V shed 0 bases and J shed 0 bases, with 3 bases lying between them. Germline V CDR1 and CDR2: MNHNS, SASEGT. The CDR3 loop spans 15 amino acids.